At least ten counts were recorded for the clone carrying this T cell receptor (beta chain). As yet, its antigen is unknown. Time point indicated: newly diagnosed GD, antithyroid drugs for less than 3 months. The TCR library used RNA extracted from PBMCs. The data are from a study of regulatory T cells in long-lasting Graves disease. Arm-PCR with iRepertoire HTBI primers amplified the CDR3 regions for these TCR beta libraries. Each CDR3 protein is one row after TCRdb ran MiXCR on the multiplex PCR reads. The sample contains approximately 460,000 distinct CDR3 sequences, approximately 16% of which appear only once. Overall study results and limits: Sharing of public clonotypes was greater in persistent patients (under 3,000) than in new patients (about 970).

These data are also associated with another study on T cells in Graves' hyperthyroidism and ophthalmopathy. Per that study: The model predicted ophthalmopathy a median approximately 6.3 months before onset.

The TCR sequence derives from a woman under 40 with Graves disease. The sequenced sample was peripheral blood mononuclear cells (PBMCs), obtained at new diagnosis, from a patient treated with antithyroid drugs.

Written as DNA, the CDR3 is TGTGCCAGCAGAGTGAGGGCAGGGAGAGCCCAGTACTTC. Translated: CASRVRAGRAQYF. The J gene is TRBJ2-5, the V gene TRBV2; D is tentatively TRBD1 or TRBD2 (5 bases each). This CDR3 spans 13 amino acids. Germline V lookup: CDR1 SNHLY, CDR2 FYNNEI. Trimming stripped 6 bases from V and 9 bases from J, with 17 bases between.